This T cell receptor beta chain appears in the sequencing data of a study of preoperative IRX-2 immunotherapy in early breast cancer. Treatment defined: preoperative locoregional IRX-2 cytokine immunotherapy. This phase Ib study tested locoregional IRX-2 cytokine immunotherapy given before surgery. Clones were read by immunoSEQ multiplex PCR, and TCRdb kept only the in-frame ones, dropping some. The table records approximately 96,000 clones, 86% of them present only once. Trimming took 6 bases from V and 5 from J, leaving 13 bases between them. The CDR3 runs 13 residues. V gene TRBV23-1 combines with J gene TRBJ1-1; D might be TRBD1 (5 bases). TRBV23-1 is treated as an ORF (open reading frame) with a function not yet certain. The sequence was obtained from a human donor with breast cancer. The sequences come from tumor tissue, collected after IRX-2 immunotherapy. The CDR3 protein is CASSLAGGTEAFF. For the CDR3, the DNA is TGCGCCAGCAGCTTGGCCGGGGGGACTGAAGCTTTCTTT.